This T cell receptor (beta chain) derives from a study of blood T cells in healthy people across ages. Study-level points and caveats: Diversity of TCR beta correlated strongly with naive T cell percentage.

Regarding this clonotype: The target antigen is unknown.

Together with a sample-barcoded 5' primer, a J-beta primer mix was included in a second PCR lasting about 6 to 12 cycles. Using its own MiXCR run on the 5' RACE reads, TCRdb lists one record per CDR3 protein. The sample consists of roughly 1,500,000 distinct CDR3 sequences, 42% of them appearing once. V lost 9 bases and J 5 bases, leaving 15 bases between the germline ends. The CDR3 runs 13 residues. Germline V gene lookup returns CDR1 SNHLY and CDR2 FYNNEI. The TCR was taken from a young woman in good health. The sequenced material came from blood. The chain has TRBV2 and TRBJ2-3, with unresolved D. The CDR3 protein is CARMVGYLDTQYF. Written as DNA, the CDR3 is TGTGCCAGGATGGTGGGATATCTAGATACGCAGTATTTT.